The text below deals with one T cell receptor beta chain. This entry belongs to a study of blood T cell repertoires in COVID-19. Study context: Sample material is recorded as cDNA or gDNA derived from T cells, B-cell-depleted T cells, or PBMCs.

This CDR3 spans 12 amino acids. The V gene's germline CDR1 is SQVTM and CDR2 ANQGSEA. V was trimmed by 3 bases and J by 2 bases, leaving 7 bases between them. Original analysis: Amplifying reference gene primers gave estimates of nucleated cell counts. Using immunoSEQ multiplex PCR, the repertoire was profiled, and TCRdb retains in-frame clones only, with some absent. D and trimming were read from the DNA, whereas the V and J calls and clone size are those reported in that table. The table has around 71,000 clones, roughly 85% seen once. The chain has TRBV29-1 and TRBJ2-5; a possible D gene is TRBD1 (6 bases). The source material was peripheral blood. The clonotype was recovered from a man older than 75 with acute or convalescent COVID-19. CDR3 bases: TGCAGCGTTGACAGGGGACAAGAGACCCAGTACTTC. Protein product: CSVDRGQETQYF.